This T cell receptor beta chain came from a study of regulatory T cells in long-lasting Graves disease. This CDR3 has 15 amino acids. After removal of 3 bases from V and 4 bases from J, the junction contained 7 bases not matched to a gene. Germline CDR1 DFQATT, CDR2 SNEGSKA (reference sequence). Time point indicated: newly diagnosed GD, antithyroid drugs for less than 3 months. Making the TCR library involved RNA that had been extracted from PBMCs. Graves' disease diagnoses followed American Thyroid Association guidelines. Arm-PCR with iRepertoire HTBI primers amplified the CDR3 regions for these TCR beta libraries. TCRdb analysed the multiplex PCR reads with MiXCR anew, one entry per CDR3 protein. The repertoire holds 560,000 or so distinct CDR3 sequences, with about 16% as singletons. These data were likewise used in another study, on T cells in Graves' hyperthyroidism and ophthalmopathy.

Sequences were derived from peripheral blood mononuclear cells (PBMCs), sampled at new diagnosis, from a patient treated with antithyroid drugs. This chain connects TRBV20-1 to TRBJ2-5, with TRBD2 matching 11 bases. This clonotype was obtained from a man younger than 35 with Graves disease. CDR3 coding DNA: TGCAGTGCTAGTTCGGCTAGCGGGAGGATAGAGACCCAGTACTTC. It codes for CSASSASGRIETQYF.